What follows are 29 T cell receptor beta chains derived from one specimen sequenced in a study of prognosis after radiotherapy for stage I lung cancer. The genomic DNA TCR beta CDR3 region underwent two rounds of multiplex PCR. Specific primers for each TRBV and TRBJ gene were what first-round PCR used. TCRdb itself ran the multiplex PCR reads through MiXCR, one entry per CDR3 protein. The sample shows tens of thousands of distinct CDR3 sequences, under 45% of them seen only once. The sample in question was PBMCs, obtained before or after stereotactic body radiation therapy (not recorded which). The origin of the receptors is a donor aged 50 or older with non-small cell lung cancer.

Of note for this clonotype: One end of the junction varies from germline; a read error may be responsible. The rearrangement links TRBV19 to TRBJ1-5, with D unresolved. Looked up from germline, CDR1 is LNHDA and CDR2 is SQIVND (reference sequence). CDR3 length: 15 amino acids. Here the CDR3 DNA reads TGTGCCAGTAGCCGGTCCGGGGATAGCAATCATCCCCAGCATTTT. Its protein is CASSRSGDSNHPQHF.

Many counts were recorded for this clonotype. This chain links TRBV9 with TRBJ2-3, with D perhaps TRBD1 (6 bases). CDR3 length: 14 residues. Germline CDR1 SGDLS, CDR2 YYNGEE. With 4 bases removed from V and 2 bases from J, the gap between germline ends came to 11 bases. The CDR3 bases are TGTGCCAGCAGCCTCGGACAGACCACAGATACGCAGTATTTT. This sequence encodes CASSLGQTTDTQYF. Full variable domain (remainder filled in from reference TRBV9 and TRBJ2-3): DSGVTQTPKHLITATGQRVTLRCSPRSGDLSVYWYQQSLDQGLQFLIQYYNGEERAKGNILERFSAQQFPDLHSELNLSSLELGDSALYFCASSLGQTTDTQYFGPGTRLTVL.

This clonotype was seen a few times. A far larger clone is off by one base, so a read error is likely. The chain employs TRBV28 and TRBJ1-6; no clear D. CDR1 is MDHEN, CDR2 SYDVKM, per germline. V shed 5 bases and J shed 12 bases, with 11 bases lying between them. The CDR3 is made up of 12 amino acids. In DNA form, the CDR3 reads TGTGCCAGCAGTCCCCATGGGGAACCCCTCCACTTT. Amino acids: CASSPHGEPLHF.

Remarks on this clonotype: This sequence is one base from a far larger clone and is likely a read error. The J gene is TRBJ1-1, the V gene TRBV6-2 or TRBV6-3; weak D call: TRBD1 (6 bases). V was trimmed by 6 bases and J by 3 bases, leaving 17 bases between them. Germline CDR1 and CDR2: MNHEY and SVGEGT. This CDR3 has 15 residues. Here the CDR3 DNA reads TGTGCCAGCAGGGGCGTACAGGGTCTCTACACTGAAGCTTTCTTT. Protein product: CASRGVQGLYTEAFF.

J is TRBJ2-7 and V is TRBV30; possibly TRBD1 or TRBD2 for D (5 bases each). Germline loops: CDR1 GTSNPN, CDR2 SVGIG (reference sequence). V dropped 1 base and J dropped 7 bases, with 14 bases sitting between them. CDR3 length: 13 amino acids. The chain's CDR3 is CAWSATLRGEQYF. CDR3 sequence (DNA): TGTGCCTGGAGTGCGACACTGAGGGGAGAGCAGTACTTC.

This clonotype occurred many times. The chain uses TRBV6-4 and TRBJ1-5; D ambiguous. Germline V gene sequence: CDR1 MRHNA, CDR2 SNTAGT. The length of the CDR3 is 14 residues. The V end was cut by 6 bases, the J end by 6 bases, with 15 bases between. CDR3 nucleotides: TGTGCCAGCAGGGCCCCCCCCCCCAGTCAGCCCCAGCATTTT. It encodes CASRAPPPSQPQHF.

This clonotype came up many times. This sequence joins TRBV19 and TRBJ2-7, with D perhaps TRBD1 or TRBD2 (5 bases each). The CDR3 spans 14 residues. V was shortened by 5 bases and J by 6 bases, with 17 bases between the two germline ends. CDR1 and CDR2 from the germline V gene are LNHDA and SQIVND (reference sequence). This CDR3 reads CASSLSALRGEQYF. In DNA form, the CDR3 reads TGTGCCAGTAGTTTGAGCGCTCTGAGGGGCGAGCAGTACTTC.

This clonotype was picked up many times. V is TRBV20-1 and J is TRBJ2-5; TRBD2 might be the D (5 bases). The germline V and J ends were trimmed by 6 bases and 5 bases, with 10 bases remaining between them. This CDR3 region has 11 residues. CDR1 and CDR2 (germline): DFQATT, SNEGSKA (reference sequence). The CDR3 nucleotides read TGCAGTGCAGTCGGCGGGGAGACCCAGTACTTC. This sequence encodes CSAVGGETQYF.

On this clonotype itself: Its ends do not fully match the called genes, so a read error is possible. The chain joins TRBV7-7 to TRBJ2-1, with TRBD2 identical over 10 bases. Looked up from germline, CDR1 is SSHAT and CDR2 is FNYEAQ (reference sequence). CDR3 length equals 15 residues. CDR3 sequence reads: CASSPGTSDYNEQFF. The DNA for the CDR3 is TGTGCTAGCAGCCCCGGGACTAGCGATTACAATGAGCAGTTCTTC.

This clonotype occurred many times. The CDR3 is CASSLGTAGHLYGYTF. CDR3 in DNA: TGTGCCAGCAGCTTGGGGACAGCAGGCCACCTCTATGGCTACACCTTC. The chain carries TRBV5-4 and TRBJ1-2; a possible D gene is TRBD1 (6 bases). Trimming pared 0 bases from V and 4 bases from J, leaving 16 bases between. CDR1 is SGHNT and CDR2 is YYREEE in the germline V gene (reference sequence). CDR3 size: 16 residues.

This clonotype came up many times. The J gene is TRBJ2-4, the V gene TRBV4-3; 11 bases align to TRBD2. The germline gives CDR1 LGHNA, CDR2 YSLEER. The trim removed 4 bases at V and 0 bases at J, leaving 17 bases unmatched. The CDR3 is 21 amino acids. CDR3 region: CASSPQGPASGGLLAKNIQYF. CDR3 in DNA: TGCGCCAGCAGCCCCCAGGGACCGGCTAGCGGGGGGTTACTAGCCAAAAACATTCAGTACTTC.

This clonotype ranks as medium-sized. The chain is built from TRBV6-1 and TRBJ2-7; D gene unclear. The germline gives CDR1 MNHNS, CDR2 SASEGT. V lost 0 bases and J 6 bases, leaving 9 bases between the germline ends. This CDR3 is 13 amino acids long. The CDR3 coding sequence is TGTGCCAGCAGTGAAGCGAGGCTAACCGAGCAGTACTTC. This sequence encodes CASSEARLTEQYF.

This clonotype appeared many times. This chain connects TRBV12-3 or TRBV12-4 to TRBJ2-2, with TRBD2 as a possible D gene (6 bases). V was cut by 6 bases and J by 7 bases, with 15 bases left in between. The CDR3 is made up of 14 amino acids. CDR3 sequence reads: CASSRGYNNGELFF. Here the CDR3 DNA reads TGTGCCAGCAGCCGGGGGTATAATAACGGGGAGCTGTTTTTT.

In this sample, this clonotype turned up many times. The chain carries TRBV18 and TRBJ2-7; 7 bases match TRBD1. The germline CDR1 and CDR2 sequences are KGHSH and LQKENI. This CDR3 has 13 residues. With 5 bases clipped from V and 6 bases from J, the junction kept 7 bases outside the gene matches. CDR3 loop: CASSTGQLVEQYF. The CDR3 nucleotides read TGTGCCAGCTCAACGGGACAGCTCGTCGAGCAGTACTTC.

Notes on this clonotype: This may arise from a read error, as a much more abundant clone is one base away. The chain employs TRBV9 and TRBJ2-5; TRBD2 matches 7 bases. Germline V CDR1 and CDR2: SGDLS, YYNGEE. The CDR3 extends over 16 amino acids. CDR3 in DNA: TGTGCCAGCATCGTAGACCCGGGGGGAGCGGGTGAGACCCAGTACTTC. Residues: CASIVDPGGAGETQYF.

CDR3 sequence: CATSDFTGGAETQYF. The CDR3 DNA reads as TGTGCCACCAGTGATTTTACAGGGGGGGCAGAGACCCAGTACTTC. The V gene is TRBV24-1, the J gene TRBJ2-5, with TRBD1 as a possible D gene (8 bases). Germline V lookup: CDR1 KGHDR, CDR2 SFDVKD. The CDR3 consists of 15 residues. Between the trimmed V and J ends, which lost 1 base and 4 bases, there was a span of 12 bases.

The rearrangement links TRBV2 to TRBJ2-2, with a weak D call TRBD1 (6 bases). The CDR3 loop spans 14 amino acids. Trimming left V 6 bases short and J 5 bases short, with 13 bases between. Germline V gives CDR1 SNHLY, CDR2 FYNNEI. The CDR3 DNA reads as TGTGCCAGCAGCTCCAGGACAGTGACCGGGGAGCTGTTTTTT. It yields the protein CASSSRTVTGELFF.

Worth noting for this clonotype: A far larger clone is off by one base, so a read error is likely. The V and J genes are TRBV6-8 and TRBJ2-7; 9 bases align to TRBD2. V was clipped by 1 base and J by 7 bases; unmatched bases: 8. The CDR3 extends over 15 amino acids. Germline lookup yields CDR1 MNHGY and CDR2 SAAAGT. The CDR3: CASSYYSGSLWEQYF. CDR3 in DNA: TGTGCCAGCAGTTACTATAGCGGGAGTCTCTGGGAGCAGTACTTC.

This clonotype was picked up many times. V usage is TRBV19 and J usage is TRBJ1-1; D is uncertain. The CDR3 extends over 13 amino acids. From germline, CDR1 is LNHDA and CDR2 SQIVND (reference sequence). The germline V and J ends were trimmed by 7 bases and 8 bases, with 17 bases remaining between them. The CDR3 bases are TGTGCCAGTACCCCAGAGCGACGTGCAGAAGCTTTCTTT. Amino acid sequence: CASTPERRAEAFF.

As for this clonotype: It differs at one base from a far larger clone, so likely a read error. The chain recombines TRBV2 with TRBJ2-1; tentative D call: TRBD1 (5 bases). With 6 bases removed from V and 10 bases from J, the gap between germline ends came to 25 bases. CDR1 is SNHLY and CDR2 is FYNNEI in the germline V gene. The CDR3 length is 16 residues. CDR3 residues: CASSRRDGGSQGEQFF. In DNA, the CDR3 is TGTGCCAGCAGCAGAAGAGATGGTGGTAGCCAGGGCGAGCAGTTCTTC.

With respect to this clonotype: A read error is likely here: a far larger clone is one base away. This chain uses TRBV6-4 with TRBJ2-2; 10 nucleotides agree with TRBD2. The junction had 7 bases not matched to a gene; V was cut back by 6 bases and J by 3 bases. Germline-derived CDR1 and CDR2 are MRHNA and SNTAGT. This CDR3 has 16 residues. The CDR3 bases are TGTGCCAGCAGCACCCAGCGGGGGGGCTACACCGGGGAGCTGTTTTTT. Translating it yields CASSTQRGGYTGELFF.

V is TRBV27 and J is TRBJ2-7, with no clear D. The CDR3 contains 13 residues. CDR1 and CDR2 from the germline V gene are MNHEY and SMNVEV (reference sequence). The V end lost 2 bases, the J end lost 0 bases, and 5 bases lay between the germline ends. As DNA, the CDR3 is TGTGCCAGCAGTTTACGCTACTCCTACGAGCAGTACTTC. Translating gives CASSLRYSYEQYF.

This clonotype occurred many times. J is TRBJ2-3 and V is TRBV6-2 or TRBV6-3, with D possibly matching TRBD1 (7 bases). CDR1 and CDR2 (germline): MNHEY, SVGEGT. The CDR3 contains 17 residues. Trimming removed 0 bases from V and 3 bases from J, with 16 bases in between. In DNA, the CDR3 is TGTGCCAGCAGTTACTCACGGCGGGACAGAAAGACAGATACGCAGTATTTT. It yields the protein CASSYSRRDRKTDTQYF.

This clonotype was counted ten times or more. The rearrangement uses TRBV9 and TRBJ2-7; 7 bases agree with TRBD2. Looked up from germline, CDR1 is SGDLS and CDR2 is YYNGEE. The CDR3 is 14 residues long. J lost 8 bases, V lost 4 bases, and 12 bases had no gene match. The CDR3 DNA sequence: TGTGCCAGCAGCTTCGGACGGGACTACGACAAGCAGTACTTC. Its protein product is CASSFGRDYDKQYF.

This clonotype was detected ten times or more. The CDR3 spells CASSLRQNEQFF. The CDR3 region has the DNA TGTGCCAGCAGCTTAAGACAGAATGAGCAGTTCTTC. The chain is built from TRBV7-2 and TRBJ2-1; D is perhaps TRBD1 (5 bases). The CDR3 consists of 12 residues. The V and J ends lost 2 bases and 7 bases respectively, with 6 bases between them. The germline gives CDR1 SGHTA, CDR2 FQGNSA.

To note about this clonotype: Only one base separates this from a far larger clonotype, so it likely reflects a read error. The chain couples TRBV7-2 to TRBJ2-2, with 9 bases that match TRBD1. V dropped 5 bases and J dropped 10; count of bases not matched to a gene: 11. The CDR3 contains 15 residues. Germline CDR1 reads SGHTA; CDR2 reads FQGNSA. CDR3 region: CASSPTTGGGVELFF. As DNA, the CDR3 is TGTGCCAGCAGCCCGACAACAGGGGGCGGCGTGGAGCTGTTTTTT.

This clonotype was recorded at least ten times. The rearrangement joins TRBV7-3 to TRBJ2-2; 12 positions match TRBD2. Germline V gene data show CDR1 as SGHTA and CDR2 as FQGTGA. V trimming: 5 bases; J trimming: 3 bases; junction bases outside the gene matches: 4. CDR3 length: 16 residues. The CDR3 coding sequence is TGTGCCAGCAGCCGACTAGCGGGAGTTTACACCGGGGAGCTGTTTTTT. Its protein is CASSRLAGVYTGELFF.

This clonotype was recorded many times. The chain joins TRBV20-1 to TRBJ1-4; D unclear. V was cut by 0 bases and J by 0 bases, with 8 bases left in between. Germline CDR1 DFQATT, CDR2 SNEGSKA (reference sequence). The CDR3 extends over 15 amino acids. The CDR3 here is CSAREAYATNEKLFF. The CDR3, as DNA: TGCAGTGCTAGAGAAGCATATGCAACTAATGAAAAACTGTTTTTT.

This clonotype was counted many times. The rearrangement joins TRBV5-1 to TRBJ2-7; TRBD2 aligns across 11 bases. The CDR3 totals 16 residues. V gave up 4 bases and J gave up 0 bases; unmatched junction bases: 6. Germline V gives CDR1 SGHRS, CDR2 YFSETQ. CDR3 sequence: CASSLTSGMGSYEQYF. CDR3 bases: TGCGCCAGCAGCCTGACTAGCGGGATGGGCTCCTACGAGCAGTACTTC.